This T cell receptor beta chain was sequenced for a study of blood T cell repertoires in COVID-19. Study summary: Material from acute and convalescent COVID-19 was sourced from the United States, Italy and Spain.

V trimming: 4 bases; J trimming: 3 bases; junction bases outside the gene matches: 3. CDR1 is SGHRS, CDR2 YFSETQ, per germline. This CDR3 has 14 residues. Source study methods: Reference gene primer amplification in the assay estimated nucleated cell counts. Method: immunoSEQ multiplex PCR; TCRdb's copy keeps in-frame clones and lacks some. V and J calls and clone size come straight from that table; D and trimming were deduced from the DNA. This table holds about 110,000 clones, about three quarters found once. Sequencing input: peripheral blood. The receptor was isolated from a man older than 75 with COVID-19, enrolled during active disease. V is TRBV5-1 and J is TRBJ2-7, with TRBD2 identical over 11 bases. CDR3 residues: CASSQGTSGYEQYF. The CDR3 DNA reads TGCGCCAGCAGCCAAGGGACTAGCGGCTACGAGCAGTACTTC.